A single sample is the source of the 21 T cell receptor beta chains below, sequenced in a study of T cell responses to AZD1222 COVID-19 vaccine. Clones were read by immunoSEQ multiplex PCR, and TCRdb kept only the in-frame ones, dropping some. The table records under 140,000 clones, roughly nine tenths of them present only once. The source material was peripheral blood, sampled on day 0 of AZD1222 vaccination. The source is an adult in good health.

The chain has TRBV11-2 and TRBJ2-7; the match to TRBD1 covers 10 bases. J lost 3 bases, V lost 5 bases, and 7 bases had no gene match. Germline V gene sequence: CDR1 SGHAT, CDR2 FQNNGV. This CDR3 is built from 15 residues. This CDR3 reads CASSKRTGGRYEQYF. In DNA form, the CDR3 reads TGTGCCAGCAGCAAAAGGACAGGGGGTCGCTACGAGCAGTACTTC.

This rearrangement joins TRBV9 to TRBJ1-1; tentative D call: TRBD1 (5 bases). The V and J ends lost 3 bases and 1 base respectively, with 13 bases between them. This CDR3 is built from 15 residues. Germline V gives CDR1 SGDLS, CDR2 YYNGEE. The CDR3 DNA follows: TGTGCCAGCAGCGCGGGGAGCACAGGGAACACTGAAGCTTTCTTT. It codes for CASSAGSTGNTEAFF.

The gene calls are TRBV28 and TRBJ1-2; D gene unclear. Germline V CDR1 and CDR2: MDHEN, SYDVKM. V lost 7 bases and J 4 bases, leaving 19 bases between the germline ends. The CDR3 sequence is 15 residues long. The CDR3 loop reads CASTGVGGLFYGYTF. DNA for the CDR3: TGTGCCAGCACAGGAGTCGGTGGCTTGTTCTATGGCTACACCTTC.

This CDR3 is CAWSGAQRQPQHF. The CDR3 DNA reads TGTGCCTGGAGTGGGGCGCAGAGGCAGCCCCAGCATTTT. The chain joins TRBV30 to TRBJ1-5; D is ambiguous. V was clipped by 1 base and J by 7 bases, with 11 bases between them. CDR1 is GTSNPN and CDR2 is SVGIG in the germline V gene (reference sequence). This CDR3 is built from 13 residues.

DNA for the CDR3: TGTGCCAGCAGCCCCGAAGGGTATAGCTATGGCTACACCTTC. Translation gives CASSPEGYSYGYTF. The genes are TRBV11-2 and TRBJ1-2; no clear D. The CDR3 has 14 amino acids. Per the germline V gene, CDR1 is SGHAT and CDR2 is FQNNGV. V lost 5 bases to trimming and J lost 4 bases, with 14 bases between them.

The chain couples TRBV5-6 to TRBJ1-2; D unresolved. V was shortened by 3 bases and J by 3 bases, with 18 bases between the two germline ends. The CDR3 sequence is 16 residues long. Germline V lookup: CDR1 SGHDT, CDR2 YYEEEE. The CDR3: CASSWGLAADHYGYTF. The CDR3 coding sequence is TGTGCCAGCAGCTGGGGTCTGGCAGCGGACCACTATGGCTACACCTTC.

The chain joins TRBV30 to TRBJ2-3, with D maybe TRBD2 (5 bases). Trimming cost V 6 bases and J 4 bases, with 8 bases left between them. CDR1 is GTSNPN, CDR2 SVGIG, per germline (reference sequence). This CDR3 comprises 11 residues. DNA for the CDR3: TGTGCCTGCGGGCGGGCAGATACGCAGTATTTT. It encodes CACGRADTQYF.

The V call is TRBV27, the J call TRBJ2-7, with TRBD2 identical over 15 bases. Germline V CDR1 and CDR2: MNHEY, SMNVEV (reference sequence). This CDR3 spans 14 amino acids. The V and J ends lost 4 bases and 6 bases, in that order; junction bases with no gene match: 1. CDR3 sequence: CASSWGLAGGEQYF. CDR3 bases: TGTGCCAGCAGTTGGGGACTAGCGGGAGGCGAGCAGTACTTC.

The CDR3 DNA follows: TGTGCCAGCAGCCAAGAAAGTTATGGGACAGGGGGTCAGTACTTC. This sequence encodes CASSQESYGTGGQYF. The rearrangement joins TRBV3-1 (or the pseudogene TRBV3-2) to TRBJ2-7, with TRBD1 matching 11 bases. Germline V lookup: CDR1 LGHDT, CDR2 YNNKEL (reference sequence). Trimming at V came to 0 bases and at J to 10 bases, leaving 8 bases not matched to a gene. The CDR3 totals 15 residues.

This rearrangement joins TRBV12-3 or TRBV12-4 to TRBJ2-7; weak D call: TRBD2 (5 bases). V shed 7 bases and J shed 2 bases, with 12 bases lying between them. The length of the CDR3 is 13 residues. DNA for the CDR3: TGTGCCAGCACTGGCGGGCAGACCTACGAGCAGTACTTC. The encoded protein is CASTGGQTYEQYF.

The chain joins TRBV11-2 to TRBJ2-7; 11 bases match TRBD2. The CDR3 covers 17 residues. From germline, CDR1 is SGHAT and CDR2 FQNNGV. V shed 4 bases and J 0 bases; nucleotides not matched to a gene: 8. The CDR3 sequence is CASSSTGTSGISYEQYF. The CDR3 region has the DNA TGTGCCAGCAGCTCCACCGGGACTAGCGGAATCTCCTACGAGCAGTACTTC.

The CDR3 reads CASRDRGGTEAFF. In nucleotides, the CDR3 is TGCGCCAGCAGAGACAGGGGTGGAACTGAAGCTTTCTTT. The rearrangement uses TRBV5-1 and TRBJ1-1, with 8 bases matching TRBD1. The CDR3 covers 13 residues. V shed 5 bases, J shed 5 bases, and the junction held 5 bases outside the gene matches. Germline V gives CDR1 SGHRS, CDR2 YFSETQ.

This clone was picked up a small number of times. This rearrangement joins TRBV6-2 or TRBV6-3 to TRBJ2-2; D is perhaps TRBD1 (5 bases). Germline CDR1 and CDR2: MNHEY and SVGEGT. The V end lost 0 bases, the J end lost 3 bases, and 8 bases lay between the germline ends. The CDR3 extends over 15 amino acids. CDR3 nucleotides: TGTGCCAGCAGTTACTCAGGGGCAGACACCGGGGAGCTGTTTTTT. Protein product: CASSYSGADTGELFF.

This chain uses TRBV6-5 with TRBJ2-7, with a tentative D call TRBD1 (5 bases). The CDR3 runs to 14 residues. CDR1 MNHEY and CDR2 SVGAGI come from the germline V gene. The V gene lost 5 bases and the J gene lost 3 bases, with 14 bases spanning the gap. The CDR3 DNA follows: TGTGCCAGCAGTATTCGGACATACGGCTACGAGCAGTACTTC. Its translation: CASSIRTYGYEQYF.

The V call is TRBV27, the J call TRBJ1-4; D possibly corresponds to TRBD1 (5 bases). This CDR3 is 14 amino acids long. Germline CDR1 reads MNHEY; CDR2 reads SMNVEV (reference sequence). The ends were cut back, 3 bases at V and 6 bases at J, with 11 bases in the middle. This CDR3 reads CASSFAGRYEKLFF. CDR3 DNA sequence: TGTGCCAGCAGTTTTGCGGGGCGCTATGAAAAACTGTTTTTT.

A few counts support this clone. CDR3 DNA: TGTGCCAGCATTCTTGGGACAGGGGGCTACGAGCAGTACTTC. It is translated as CASILGTGGYEQYF. V is TRBV6-5 and J is TRBJ2-7, with 11 bases lining up with TRBD1. The junction had 5 bases not matched to a gene; V was cut back by 7 bases and J by 3 bases. The CDR3 loop spans 14 amino acids. Germline CDR1 reads MNHEY; CDR2 reads SVGAGI.

The chain joins TRBV2 to TRBJ1-1; D gene unclear. Trimming shortened V by 6 bases and J by 4 bases, and 9 bases separated the two germline ends. The CDR3 length is 12 residues. Per germline, CDR1 SNHLY and CDR2 FYNNEI. CDR3 loop: CASRQGGTEAFF. The CDR3, as DNA: TGTGCCAGCAGGCAAGGAGGCACTGAAGCTTTCTTT.

The V and J genes are TRBV18 and TRBJ1-4; D not certain. Germline assignment: CDR1 KGHSH and CDR2 LQKENI. The CDR3 runs to 14 residues. V gave up 2 bases and J gave up 8 bases, with 12 bases separating them. In nucleotides, the CDR3 is TGTGCCAGCTCACCAGTTCGGTCAGAGGAAAAACTGTTTTTT. Protein: CASSPVRSEEKLFF.

V usage is TRBV19 and J usage is TRBJ2-7; D is unresolved. The CDR3 runs 13 residues. Deletions cut 5 bases from V and 2 bases from J, with 10 bases between. CDR1 is LNHDA and CDR2 is SQIVND in the germline V gene (reference sequence). The CDR3 sequence is CASSPGSTYEQYF. In DNA, the CDR3 is TGTGCCAGTAGTCCTGGTTCTACCTACGAGCAGTACTTC.

The chain uses TRBV3-1 (or the pseudogene TRBV3-2) and TRBJ1-1; D perhaps matches TRBD1 (6 bases). Per the germline V gene, CDR1 is LGHDT and CDR2 is YNNKEL (reference sequence). V shed 8 bases and J shed 0 bases, with 22 bases lying between them. This CDR3 is built from 17 residues. The DNA of the CDR3 is TGTGCCAGCCGAGGGGATGGACAGTGGGGCTTGAACACTGAAGCTTTCTTT. It yields the protein CASRGDGQWGLNTEAFF.

The V and J genes are TRBV13 and TRBJ2-2, with D perhaps being TRBD1 or TRBD2 (6 bases each). The CDR3 length is 14 residues. Trimming stripped 6 bases from V and 1 base from J, with 9 bases between. Germline V CDR1 and CDR2: PRHDT, FYEKMQ (reference sequence). The CDR3 loop is CASREGVNTGELFF. The CDR3 coding sequence is TGTGCCAGCAGGGAGGGGGTGAACACCGGGGAGCTGTTTTTT.